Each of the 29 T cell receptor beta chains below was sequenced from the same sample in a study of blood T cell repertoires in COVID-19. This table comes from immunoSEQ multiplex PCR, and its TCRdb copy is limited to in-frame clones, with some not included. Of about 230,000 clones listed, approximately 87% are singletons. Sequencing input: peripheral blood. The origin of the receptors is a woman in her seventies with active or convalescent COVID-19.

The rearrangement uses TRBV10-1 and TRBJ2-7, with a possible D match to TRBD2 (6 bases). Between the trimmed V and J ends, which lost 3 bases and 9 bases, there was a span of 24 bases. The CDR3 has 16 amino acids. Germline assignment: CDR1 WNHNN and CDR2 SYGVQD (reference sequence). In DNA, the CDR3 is TGCGCCAGCAGTGACTCCCACGGCAAGGGAGGCGTCTTGCAGTACTTC. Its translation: CASSDSHGKGGVLQYF.

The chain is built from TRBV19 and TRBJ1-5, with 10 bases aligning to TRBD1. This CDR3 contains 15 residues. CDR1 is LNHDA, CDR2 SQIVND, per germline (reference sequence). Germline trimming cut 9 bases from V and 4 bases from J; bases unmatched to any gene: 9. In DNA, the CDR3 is TGTGCCAGCAAGGGGACAGGGGAGGGGAATCAGCCCCAGCATTTT. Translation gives CASKGTGEGNQPQHF.

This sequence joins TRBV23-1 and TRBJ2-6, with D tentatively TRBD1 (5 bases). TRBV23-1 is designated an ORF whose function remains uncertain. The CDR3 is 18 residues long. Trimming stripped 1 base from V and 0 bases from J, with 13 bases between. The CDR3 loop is CASSQCTGSFSGANVLTF. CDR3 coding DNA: TGCGCCAGCAGTCAATGCACAGGTTCGTTCTCTGGGGCCAACGTCCTGACTTTC.

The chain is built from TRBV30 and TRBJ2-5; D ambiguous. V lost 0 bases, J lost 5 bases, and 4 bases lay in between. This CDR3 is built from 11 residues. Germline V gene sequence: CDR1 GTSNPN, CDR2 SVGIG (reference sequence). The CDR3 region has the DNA TGTGCCTGGAGTGTACACGAGACCCAGTACTTC. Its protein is CAWSVHETQYF.

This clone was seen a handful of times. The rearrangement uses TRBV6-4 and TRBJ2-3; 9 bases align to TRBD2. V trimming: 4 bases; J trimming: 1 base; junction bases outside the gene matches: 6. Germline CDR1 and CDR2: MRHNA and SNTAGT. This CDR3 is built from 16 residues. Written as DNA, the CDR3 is TGTGCCAGCAGTGCGATTAGCGGGGGACGCACAGATACGCAGTATTTT. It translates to CASSAISGGRTDTQYF.

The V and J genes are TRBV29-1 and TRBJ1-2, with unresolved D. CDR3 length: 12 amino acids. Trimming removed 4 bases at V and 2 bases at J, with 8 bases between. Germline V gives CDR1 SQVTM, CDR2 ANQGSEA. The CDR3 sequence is CSVGDSNYGYTF. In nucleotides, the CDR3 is TGCAGCGTTGGTGACTCCAACTATGGCTACACCTTC.

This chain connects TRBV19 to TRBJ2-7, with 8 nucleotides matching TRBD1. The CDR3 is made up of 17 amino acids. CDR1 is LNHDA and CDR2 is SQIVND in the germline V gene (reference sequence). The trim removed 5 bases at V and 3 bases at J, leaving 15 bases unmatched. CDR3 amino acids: CASSPGQGQSNIYEQYF. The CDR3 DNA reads TGTGCCAGTAGTCCCGGACAGGGTCAGTCAAACATCTACGAGCAGTACTTC.

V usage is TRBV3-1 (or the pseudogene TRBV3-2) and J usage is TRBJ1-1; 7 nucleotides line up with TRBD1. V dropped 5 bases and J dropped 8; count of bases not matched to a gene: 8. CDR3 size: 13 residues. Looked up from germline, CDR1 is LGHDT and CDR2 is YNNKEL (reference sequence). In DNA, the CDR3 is TGTGCCAGCAGCTATGGGACAGCCTTAGAAGCTTTCTTT. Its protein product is CASSYGTALEAFF.

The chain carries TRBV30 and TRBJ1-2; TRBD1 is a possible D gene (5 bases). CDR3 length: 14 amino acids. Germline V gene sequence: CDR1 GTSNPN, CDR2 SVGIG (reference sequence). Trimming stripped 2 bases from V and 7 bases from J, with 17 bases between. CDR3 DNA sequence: TGTGCCTGGAGTCGACCGGGGGGAACGGGTGGCTACACCTTC. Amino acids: CAWSRPGGTGGYTF. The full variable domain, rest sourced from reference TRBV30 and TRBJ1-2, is SQTIHQWPATLVQPVGSPLSLECTVEGTSNPNLYWYRQAAGRGLQLLFYSVGIGQISSEVPQNLSASRPQDRQFILSSKKLLLSDSGFYLCAWSRPGGTGGYTFGSGTRLTVV.

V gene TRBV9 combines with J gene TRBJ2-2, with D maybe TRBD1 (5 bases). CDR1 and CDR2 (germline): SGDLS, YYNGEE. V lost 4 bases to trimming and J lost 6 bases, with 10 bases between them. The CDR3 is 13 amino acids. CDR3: CASSYDRAGELFF. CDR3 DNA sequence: TGTGCCAGCAGCTATGACAGAGCCGGGGAGCTGTTTTTT.

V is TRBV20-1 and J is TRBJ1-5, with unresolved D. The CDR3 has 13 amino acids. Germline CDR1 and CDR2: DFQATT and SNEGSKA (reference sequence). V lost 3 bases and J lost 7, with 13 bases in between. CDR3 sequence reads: CSASLQALQPQHF. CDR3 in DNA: TGCAGTGCTAGTTTGCAGGCTCTCCAGCCCCAGCATTTT.

The CDR3, as DNA: TGTGCCAGCGAGTACTTGAACACAGATACGCAGTATTTT. Translating gives CASEYLNTDTQYF. The chain recombines TRBV9 with TRBJ2-3; D gene unclear. V was cut by 7 bases and J by 2 bases, with 11 bases left in between. This CDR3 contains 13 residues. Germline CDR1 and CDR2: SGDLS and YYNGEE.

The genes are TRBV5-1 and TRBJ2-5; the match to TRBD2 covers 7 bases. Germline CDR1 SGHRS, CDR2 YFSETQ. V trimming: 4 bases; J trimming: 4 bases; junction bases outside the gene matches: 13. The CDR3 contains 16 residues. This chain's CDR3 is CASSPWGGGPGETQYF. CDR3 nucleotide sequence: TGCGCCAGCAGCCCCTGGGGGGGAGGGCCGGGAGAGACCCAGTACTTC. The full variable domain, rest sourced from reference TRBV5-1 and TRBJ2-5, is KAGVTQTPRYLIKTRGQQVTLSCSPISGHRSVSWYQQTPGQGLQFLFEYFSETQRNKGNFPGRFSGRQFSNSRSEMNVSTLELGDSALYLCASSPWGGGPGETQYFGPGTRLLVL.

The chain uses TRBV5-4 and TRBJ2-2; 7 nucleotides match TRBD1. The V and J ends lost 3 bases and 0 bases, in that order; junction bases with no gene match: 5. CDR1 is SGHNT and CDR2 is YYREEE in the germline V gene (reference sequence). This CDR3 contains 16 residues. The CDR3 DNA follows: TGTGCCAGCAGCTATGACAGGGCTCCGAACACCGGGGAGCTGTTTTTT. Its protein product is CASSYDRAPNTGELFF.

In nucleotides, the CDR3 is TGTGCCAGCAGTCCCCCGGGACTACCCAAACAGCCCCAGCATTTT. Translated: CASSPPGLPKQPQHF. The gene calls are TRBV28 and TRBJ1-5; D is possibly TRBD1 (5 bases). Germline V lookup: CDR1 MDHEN, CDR2 SYDVKM. V was shortened by 5 bases and J by 7 bases, with 18 bases between the two germline ends. There are 15 residues in the CDR3.

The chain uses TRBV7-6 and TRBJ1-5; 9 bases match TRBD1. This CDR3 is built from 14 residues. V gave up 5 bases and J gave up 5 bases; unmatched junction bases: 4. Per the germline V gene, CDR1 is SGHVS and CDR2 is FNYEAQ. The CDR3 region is CASSPGQGYQPQHF. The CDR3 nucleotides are TGTGCCAGCAGCCCGGGACAGGGTTATCAGCCCCAGCATTTT.

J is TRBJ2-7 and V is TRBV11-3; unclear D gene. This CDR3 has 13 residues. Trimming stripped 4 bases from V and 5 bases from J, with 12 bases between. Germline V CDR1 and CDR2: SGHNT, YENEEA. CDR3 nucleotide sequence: TGTGCCAGCAGCTCCGCTGCCTATCACGAGCAGTACTTC. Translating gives CASSSAAYHEQYF.

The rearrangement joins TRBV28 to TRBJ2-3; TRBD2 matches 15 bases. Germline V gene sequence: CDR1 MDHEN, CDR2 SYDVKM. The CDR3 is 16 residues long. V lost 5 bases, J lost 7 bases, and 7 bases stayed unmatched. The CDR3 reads CASSRAGTSGRNTQYF. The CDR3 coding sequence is TGTGCCAGCAGTCGGGCAGGGACTAGCGGGAGGAATACGCAGTATTTT.

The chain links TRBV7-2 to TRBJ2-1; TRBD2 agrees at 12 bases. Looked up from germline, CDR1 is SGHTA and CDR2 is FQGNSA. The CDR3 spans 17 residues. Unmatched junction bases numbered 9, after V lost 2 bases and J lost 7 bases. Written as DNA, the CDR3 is TGTGCCAGCAGCTTACCCTCACTAGCGGGGGGTACGAATGAGCAGTTCTTC. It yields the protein CASSLPSLAGGTNEQFF.

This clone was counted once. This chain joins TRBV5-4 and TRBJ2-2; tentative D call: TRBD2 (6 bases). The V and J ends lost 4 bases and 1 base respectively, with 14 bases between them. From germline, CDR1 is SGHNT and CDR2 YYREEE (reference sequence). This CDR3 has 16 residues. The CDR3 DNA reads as TGTGCCAGCAGCCCCGTCCCCGGGAGGAACACCGGGGAGCTGTTTTTT. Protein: CASSPVPGRNTGELFF.

CDR3 sequence: CASSSPDRTAFRRGTQETQYF. CDR3 nucleotides: TGTGCCAGCAGCTCGCCGGACAGGACGGCCTTTCGCCGCGGGACTCAAGAGACCCAGTACTTC. The chain couples TRBV21-1 to TRBJ2-5; the table's D call TRBD1 went unverified against the DNA. TRBV21-1 is recorded as a pseudogene. This CDR3 contains 21 residues.

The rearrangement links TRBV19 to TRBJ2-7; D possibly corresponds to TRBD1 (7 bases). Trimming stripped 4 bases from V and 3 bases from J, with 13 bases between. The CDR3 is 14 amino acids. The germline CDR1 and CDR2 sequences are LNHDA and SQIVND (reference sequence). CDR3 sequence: CASSRGDRGYEQYF. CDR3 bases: TGTGCCAGTAGTAGGGGGGACAGAGGCTACGAGCAGTACTTC.

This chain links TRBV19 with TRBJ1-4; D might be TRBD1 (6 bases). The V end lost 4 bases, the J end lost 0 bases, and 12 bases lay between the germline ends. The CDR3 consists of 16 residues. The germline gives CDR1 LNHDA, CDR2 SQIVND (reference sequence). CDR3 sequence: CASSTGTTATNEKLFF. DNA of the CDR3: TGTGCCAGTAGTACCGGGACAACTGCAACTAATGAAAAACTGTTTTTT.

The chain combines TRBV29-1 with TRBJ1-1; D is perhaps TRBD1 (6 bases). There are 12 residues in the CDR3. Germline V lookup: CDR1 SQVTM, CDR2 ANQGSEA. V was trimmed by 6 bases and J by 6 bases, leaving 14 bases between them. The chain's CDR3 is CSVGRGVPEAFF. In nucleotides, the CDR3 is TGCAGCGTGGGCAGGGGTGTCCCTGAAGCTTTCTTT.

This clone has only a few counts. The CDR3 region is CASSPPLGRGLIETQYF. CDR3 DNA: TGTGCCAGCTCACCACCCCTGGGCAGGGGGCTTATAGAGACCCAGTACTTC. J is TRBJ2-5 and V is TRBV18, with 8 bases identical to TRBD1. The V gene end was trimmed by 0 bases and the J gene end by 4 bases; junction bases not matched to a gene: 10. CDR1 KGHSH and CDR2 LQKENI come from the germline V gene. The CDR3 consists of 17 residues.

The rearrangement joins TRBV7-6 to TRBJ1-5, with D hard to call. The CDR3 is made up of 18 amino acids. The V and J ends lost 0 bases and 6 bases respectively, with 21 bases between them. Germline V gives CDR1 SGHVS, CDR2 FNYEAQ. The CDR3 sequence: CASSLAFGDVAYCQPQHF. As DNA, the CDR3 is TGTGCCAGCAGCTTAGCGTTCGGGGATGTGGCCTACTGTCAGCCCCAGCATTTT.

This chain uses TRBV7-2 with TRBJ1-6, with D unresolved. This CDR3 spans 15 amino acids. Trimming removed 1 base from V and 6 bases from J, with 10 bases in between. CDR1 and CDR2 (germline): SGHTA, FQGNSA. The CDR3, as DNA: TGTGCCAGCAGCTTAGACGGGGTCGGTAATTCACCCCTCCACTTT. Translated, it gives CASSLDGVGNSPLHF.

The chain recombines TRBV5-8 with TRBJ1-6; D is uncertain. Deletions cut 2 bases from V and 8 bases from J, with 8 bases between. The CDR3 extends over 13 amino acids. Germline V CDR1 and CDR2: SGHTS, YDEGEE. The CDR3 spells CASSFGGDSPLHF. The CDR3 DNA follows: TGTGCCAGCAGCTTCGGCGGGGATTCACCCCTCCACTTT.

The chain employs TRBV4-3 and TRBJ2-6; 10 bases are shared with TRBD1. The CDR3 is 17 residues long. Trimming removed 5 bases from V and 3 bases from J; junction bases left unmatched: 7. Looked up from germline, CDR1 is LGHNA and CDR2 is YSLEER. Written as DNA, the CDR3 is TGCGCCAGCAGCTCTAGACAGGGGGCAGGTGGGGCCAACGTCCTGACTTTC. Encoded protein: CASSSRQGAGGANVLTF.